The clone carrying this T cell receptor beta chain was seen at least ten times. The antigen remains unidentified. All of the isolated RNA was reverse transcribed, so expressed TCRB transcripts were sequenced. Sequenced by immunoSEQ multiplex PCR; TCRdb stores in-frame clones only, minus some. Of about 390,000 clones listed, over 8.5% are singletons. Trimming took off 2 bases at V and 11 bases at J, with 12 bases between the two ends. Germline-derived CDR1 and CDR2 are MNHEY and SVGAGI. This CDR3 is 12 amino acids long. The sample originates from a study of beta chain features in type 1 diabetes. Study conclusions and caveats: In comparison with healthy donors, patients had naive, central memory and Treg TCRB repertoires that appeared more similar. People with Type 1 diabetes carried modestly yet significantly shorter TCRB CDR3s in all four CD4+ subsets. For cells with high TCR expression, cDNA sequencing could yield over-representation. VDJ junctions from type 1 diabetes patients carried fewer insertions and larger deletions.

The V gene is TRBV6-5, the J gene TRBJ1-2; possible D gene TRBD1, 5 bases. Sequencing used central memory CD4+ T cells from blood. The receptor was derived from a man aged 25-40 years with type 1 diabetes. CDR3 in amino acids: CASSYRTGGYTF. The DNA of the CDR3 is TGTGCCAGCAGTTACCGGACGGGGGGGTACACCTTC.